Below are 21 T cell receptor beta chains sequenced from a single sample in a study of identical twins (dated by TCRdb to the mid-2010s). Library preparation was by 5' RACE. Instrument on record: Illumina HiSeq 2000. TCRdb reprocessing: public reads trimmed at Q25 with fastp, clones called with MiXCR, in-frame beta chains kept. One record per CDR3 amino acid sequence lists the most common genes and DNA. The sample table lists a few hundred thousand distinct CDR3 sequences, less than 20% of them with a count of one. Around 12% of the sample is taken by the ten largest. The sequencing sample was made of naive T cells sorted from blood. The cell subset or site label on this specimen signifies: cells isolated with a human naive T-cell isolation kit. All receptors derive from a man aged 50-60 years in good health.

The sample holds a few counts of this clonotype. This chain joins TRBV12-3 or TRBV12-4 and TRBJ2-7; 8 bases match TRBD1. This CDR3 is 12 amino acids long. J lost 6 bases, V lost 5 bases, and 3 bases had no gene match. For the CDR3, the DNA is TGTGCCAGCAGTGGACAGGGAGTCGAGCAGTACTTC. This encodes CASSGQGVEQYF.

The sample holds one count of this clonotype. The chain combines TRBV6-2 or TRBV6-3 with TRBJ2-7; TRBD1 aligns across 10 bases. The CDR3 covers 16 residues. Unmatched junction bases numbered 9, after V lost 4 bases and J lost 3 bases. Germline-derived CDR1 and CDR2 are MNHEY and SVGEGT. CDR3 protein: CASSSRAGTGVYEQYF. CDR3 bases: TGTGCCAGCAGTTCGAGAGCCGGGACAGGGGTCTACGAGCAGTACTTC.

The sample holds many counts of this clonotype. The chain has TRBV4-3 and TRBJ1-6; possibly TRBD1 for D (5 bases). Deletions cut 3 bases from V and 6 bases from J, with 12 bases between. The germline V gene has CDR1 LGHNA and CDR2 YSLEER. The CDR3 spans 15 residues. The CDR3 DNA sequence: TGCGCCAGCAGCCACCCAGGGCGCCCTAATTCACCCCTCCACTTT. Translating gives CASSHPGRPNSPLHF.

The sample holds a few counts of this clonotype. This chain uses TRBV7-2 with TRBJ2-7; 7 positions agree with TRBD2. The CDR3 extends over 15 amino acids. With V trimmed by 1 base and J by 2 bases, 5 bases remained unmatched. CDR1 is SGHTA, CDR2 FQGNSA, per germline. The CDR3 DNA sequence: TGTGCCAGCAGCTTAGTGACTAGCTTCACCTACGAGCAGTACTTC. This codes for CASSLVTSFTYEQYF. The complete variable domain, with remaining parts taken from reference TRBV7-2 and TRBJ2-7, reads GAGVSQSPSNKVTEKGKDVELRCDPISGHTALYWYRQSLGQGLEFLIYFQGNSAPDKSGLPSDRFSAERTGGSVSTLTIQRTQQEDSAVYLCASSLVTSFTYEQYFGPGTRLTVT.

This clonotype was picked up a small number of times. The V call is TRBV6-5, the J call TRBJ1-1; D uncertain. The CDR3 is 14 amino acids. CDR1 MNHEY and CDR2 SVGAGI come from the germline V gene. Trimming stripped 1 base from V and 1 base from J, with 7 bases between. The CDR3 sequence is CASSYFPANTEAFF. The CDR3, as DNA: TGTGCCAGCAGTTACTTCCCTGCGAACACTGAAGCTTTCTTT.

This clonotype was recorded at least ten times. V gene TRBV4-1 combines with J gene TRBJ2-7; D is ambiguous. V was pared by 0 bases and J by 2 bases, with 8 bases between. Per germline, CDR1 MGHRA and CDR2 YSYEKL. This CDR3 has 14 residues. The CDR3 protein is CASSQERHTYEQYF. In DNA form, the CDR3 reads TGCGCCAGCAGCCAAGAGCGTCACACCTACGAGCAGTACTTC.

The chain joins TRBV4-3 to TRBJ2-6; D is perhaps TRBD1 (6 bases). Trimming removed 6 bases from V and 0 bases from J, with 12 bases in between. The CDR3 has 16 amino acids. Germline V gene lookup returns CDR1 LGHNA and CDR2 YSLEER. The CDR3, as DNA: TGCGCCAGCAGTCGAGGACAGTTCTCTGGGGCCAACGTCCTGACTTTC. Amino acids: CASSRGQFSGANVLTF.

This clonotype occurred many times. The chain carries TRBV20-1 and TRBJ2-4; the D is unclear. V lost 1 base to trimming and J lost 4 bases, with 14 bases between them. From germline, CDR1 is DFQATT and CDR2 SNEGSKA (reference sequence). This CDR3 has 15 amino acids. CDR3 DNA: TGCAGTGCTAGAGGGTTATGGTTAGGTAAAAACATTCAGTACTTC. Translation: CSARGLWLGKNIQYF.

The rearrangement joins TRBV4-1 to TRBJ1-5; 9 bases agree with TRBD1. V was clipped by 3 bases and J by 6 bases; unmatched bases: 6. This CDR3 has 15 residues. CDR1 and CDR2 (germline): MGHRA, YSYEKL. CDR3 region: CASSQAGQGGQPQHF. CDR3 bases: TGCGCCAGCAGCCAGGCGGGACAGGGAGGTCAGCCCCAGCATTTT.

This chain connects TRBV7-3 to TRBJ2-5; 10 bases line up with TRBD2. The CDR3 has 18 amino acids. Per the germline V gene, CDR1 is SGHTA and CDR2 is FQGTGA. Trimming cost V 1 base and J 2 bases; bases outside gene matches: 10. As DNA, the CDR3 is TGTGCCAGCAGCTTAAGAGGGGTTAGCGGGAGGCCGCAAGAGACCCAGTACTTC. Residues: CASSLRGVSGRPQETQYF.

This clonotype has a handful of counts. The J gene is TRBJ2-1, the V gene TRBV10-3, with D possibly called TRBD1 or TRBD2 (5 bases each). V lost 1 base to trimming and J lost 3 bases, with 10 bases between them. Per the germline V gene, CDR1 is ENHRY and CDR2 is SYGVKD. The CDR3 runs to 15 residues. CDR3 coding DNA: TGTGCCATCAGTGAGTACCGGGGCGACTACAATGAGCAGTTCTTC. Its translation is CAISEYRGDYNEQFF.

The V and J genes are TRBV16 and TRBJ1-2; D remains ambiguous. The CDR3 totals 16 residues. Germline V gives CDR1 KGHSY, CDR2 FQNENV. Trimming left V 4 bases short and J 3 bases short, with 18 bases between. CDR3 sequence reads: CASSPRPRGPDYGYTF. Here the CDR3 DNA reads TGTGCCAGCAGCCCGCGACCGCGCGGACCTGACTATGGCTACACCTTC.

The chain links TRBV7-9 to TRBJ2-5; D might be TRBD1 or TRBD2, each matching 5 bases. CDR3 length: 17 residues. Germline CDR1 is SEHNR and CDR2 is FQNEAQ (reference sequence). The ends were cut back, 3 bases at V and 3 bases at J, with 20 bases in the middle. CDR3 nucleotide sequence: TGTGCCAGCAGCTTCGGAATGAGGACAAGAGGGGAAGAGACCCAGTACTTC. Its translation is CASSFGMRTRGEETQYF.

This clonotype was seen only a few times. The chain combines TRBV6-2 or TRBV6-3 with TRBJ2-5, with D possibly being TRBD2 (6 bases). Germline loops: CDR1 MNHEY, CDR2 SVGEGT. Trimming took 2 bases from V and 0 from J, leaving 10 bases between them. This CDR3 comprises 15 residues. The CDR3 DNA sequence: TGTGCCAGCAGTTACGACCTAGCGTACCAAGAGACCCAGTACTTC. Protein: CASSYDLAYQETQYF.

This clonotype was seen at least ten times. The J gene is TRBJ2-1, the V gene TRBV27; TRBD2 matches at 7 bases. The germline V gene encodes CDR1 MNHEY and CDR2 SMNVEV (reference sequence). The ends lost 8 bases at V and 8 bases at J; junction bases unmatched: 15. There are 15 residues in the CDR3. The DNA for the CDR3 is TGTGCCAGCGGCATTTGGCGGGAGAGAAGGCATGAGCAGTTCTTC. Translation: CASGIWRERRHEQFF.

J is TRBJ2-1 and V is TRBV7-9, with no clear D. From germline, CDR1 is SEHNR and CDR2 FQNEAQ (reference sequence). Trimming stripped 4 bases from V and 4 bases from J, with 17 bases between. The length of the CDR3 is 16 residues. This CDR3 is CASSSGLGRNYNEQFF. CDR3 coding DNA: TGTGCCAGCAGCTCCGGGCTAGGGCGTAATTACAATGAGCAGTTCTTC.

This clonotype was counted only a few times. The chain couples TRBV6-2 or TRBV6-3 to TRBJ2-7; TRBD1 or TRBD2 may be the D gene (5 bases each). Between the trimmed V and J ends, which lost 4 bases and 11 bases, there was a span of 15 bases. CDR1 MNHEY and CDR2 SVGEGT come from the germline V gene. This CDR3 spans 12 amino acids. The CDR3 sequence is CASSSDPGREYF. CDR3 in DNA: TGTGCCAGCAGTTCCGACCCGGGACGGGAGTACTTC.

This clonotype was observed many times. In nucleotides, the CDR3 is TGCGCCAGCAGCATGGGACAGGACACTGAAGCTTTCTTT. Residues: CASSMGQDTEAFF. This chain connects TRBV5-1 to TRBJ1-1, with 8 bases that match TRBD1. CDR1 is SGHRS and CDR2 is YFSETQ in the germline V gene. The J segment lost 3 bases and the V segment lost 4 bases, leaving 2 bases of the junction unmatched. The length of the CDR3 is 13 residues. The variable domain in full, with the rest retrieved from reference TRBV5-1 and TRBJ1-1, is KAGVTQTPRYLIKTRGQQVTLSCSPISGHRSVSWYQQTPGQGLQFLFEYFSETQRNKGNFPGRFSGRQFSNSRSEMNVSTLELGDSALYLCASSMGQDTEAFFGQGTRLTVV.

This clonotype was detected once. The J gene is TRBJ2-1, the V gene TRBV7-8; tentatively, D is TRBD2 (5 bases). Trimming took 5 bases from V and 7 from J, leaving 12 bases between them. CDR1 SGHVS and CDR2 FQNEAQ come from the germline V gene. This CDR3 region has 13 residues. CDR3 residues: CASSQESGNEQFF. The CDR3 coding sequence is TGTGCCAGCAGCCAGGAGTCGGGGAATGAGCAGTTCTTC.

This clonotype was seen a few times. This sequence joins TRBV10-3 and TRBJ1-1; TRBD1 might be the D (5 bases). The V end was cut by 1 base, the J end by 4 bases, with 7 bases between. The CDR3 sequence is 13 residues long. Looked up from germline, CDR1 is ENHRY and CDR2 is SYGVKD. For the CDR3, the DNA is TGTGCCATCAGTGAGTATGGGGGCACTGAAGCTTTCTTT. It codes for CAISEYGGTEAFF.

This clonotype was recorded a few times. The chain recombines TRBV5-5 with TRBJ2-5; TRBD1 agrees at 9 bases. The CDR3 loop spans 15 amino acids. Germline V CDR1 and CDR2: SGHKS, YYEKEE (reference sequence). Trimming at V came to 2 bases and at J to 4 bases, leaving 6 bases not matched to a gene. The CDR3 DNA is TGTGCCAGCAGCTTTGGGGACAGGGACTCAGAGACCCAGTACTTC. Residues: CASSFGDRDSETQYF. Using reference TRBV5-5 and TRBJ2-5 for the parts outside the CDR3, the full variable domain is DAGVTQSPTHLIKTRGQQVTLRCSPISGHKSVSWYQQVLGQGPQFIFQYYEKEERGRGNFPDRFSARQFPNYSSELNVNALLLGDSALYLCASSFGDRDSETQYFGPGTRLLVL.